The 21 T cell receptor beta chains below all came from one sample that was sequenced in a study of cytomegalovirus exposure and HLA in healthy donors. Primers included in the PCR were 60 Vbeta and 13 Jbeta primers. This table comes from immunoSEQ multiplex PCR, and its TCRdb copy is limited to in-frame clones, with some not included. This table has 110,000 or so clones, 13% to 15% appearing once. Sequenced material: PBMCs. These receptors all stem from a female donor in good health and CMV-seronegative.

The chain has TRBV7-8 and TRBJ2-7; the D gene is possibly TRBD2 (5 bases). V shed 5 bases and J shed 4 bases, with 18 bases lying between them. CDR3 length equals 15 residues. Germline V gene sequence: CDR1 SGHVS, CDR2 FQNEAQ. CDR3 DNA sequence: TGTGCCAGCAGCCCACATCCCGGACTCGATTACGAGCAGTACTTC. It specifies CASSPHPGLDYEQYF. The complete variable domain, with remaining parts taken from reference TRBV7-8 and TRBJ2-7, reads GAGVSQSPRYKVAKRGQDVALRCDPISGHVSLFWYQQALGQGPEFLTYFQNEAQLDKSGLPSDRFFAERPEGSVSTLKIQRTQQEDSAVYLCASSPHPGLDYEQYFGPGTRLTVT.

The V and J genes are TRBV15 and TRBJ2-1; D might be TRBD1 (5 bases). The CDR3 is 15 amino acids. Germline lookup yields CDR1 LNHNV and CDR2 YYDKDF (reference sequence). The germline V and J ends were trimmed by 1 base and 4 bases, with 11 bases remaining between them. The CDR3 DNA is TGTGCCACCAGCAGAGGCTTGCAGGGTTACAATGAGCAGTTCTTC. Translation gives CATSRGLQGYNEQFF.

This clone was seen only a few times. J is TRBJ1-2 and V is TRBV15, with 11 bases identical to TRBD1. V was clipped by 1 base and J by 4 bases; unmatched bases: 2. CDR3 length: 15 amino acids. Germline V gives CDR1 LNHNV, CDR2 YYDKDF (reference sequence). Written as DNA, the CDR3 is TGTGCCACCAGCAGAGGGACAGGGGGCGGCTATGGCTACACCTTC. Translated, it gives CATSRGTGGGYGYTF.

This clone has a handful of counts. J is TRBJ2-5 and V is TRBV29-1; a weak D match, TRBD2 (5 bases). Germline V gene lookup returns CDR1 SQVTM and CDR2 ANQGSEA. V was shortened by 7 bases and J by 9 bases, with 18 bases between the two germline ends. The CDR3 covers 12 residues. This CDR3 reads CSASARGEAQYF. The CDR3 region has the DNA TGCAGCGCCTCCGCTCGGGGTGAGGCCCAGTACTTC.

This rearrangement joins TRBV6-4 to TRBJ2-1, with 9 nucleotides matching TRBD2. This CDR3 has 16 residues. CDR1 and CDR2 from the germline V gene are MRHNA and SNTAGT. With V trimmed by 3 bases and J by 6 bases, 9 bases remained unmatched. CDR3 nucleotide sequence: TGTGCCAGCAGTGAAATGGGGCTAGCGGGAAGCAATGAGCAGTTCTTC. Translated: CASSEMGLAGSNEQFF.

The chain uses TRBV5-4 and TRBJ1-6; TRBD1 might be the D (5 bases). V was trimmed by 4 bases and J by 7 bases, leaving 18 bases between them. The germline V gene has CDR1 SGHNT and CDR2 YYREEE (reference sequence). CDR3 length: 16 amino acids. DNA of the CDR3: TGTGCCAGCAGCCCCCAGCCTGGGGGGAGGAATTCACCCCTCCACTTT. Protein sequence: CASSPQPGGRNSPLHF. Full variable domain (missing parts from reference TRBV5-4 and TRBJ1-6): ETGVTQSPTHLIKTRGQQVTLRCSSQSGHNTVSWYQQALGQGPQFIFQYYREEENGRGNFPPRFSGLQFPNYSSELNVNALELDDSALYLCASSPQPGGRNSPLHFGNGTRLTVT.

This clone was observed a handful of times. The chain carries TRBV27 and TRBJ1-5, with TRBD1 identical over 9 bases. Germline V gene data show CDR1 as MNHEY and CDR2 as SMNVEV (reference sequence). The V gene end was trimmed by 1 base and the J gene end by 2 bases; junction bases not matched to a gene: 12. The CDR3 totals 19 residues. CDR3 sequence reads: CASSLLGTGTGRGNQPQHF. The CDR3 nucleotides read TGTGCCAGCAGTTTATTGGGTACCGGGACAGGGAGGGGCAATCAGCCCCAGCATTTT.

This clone came up a few times. This chain joins TRBV15 and TRBJ1-4; weak D call: TRBD1 (5 bases). Germline lookup yields CDR1 LNHNV and CDR2 YYDKDF (reference sequence). V was trimmed by 3 bases and J by 0 bases, leaving 11 bases between them. This CDR3 comprises 16 residues. The CDR3 here is CATSRESRATNEKLFF. The CDR3 DNA follows: TGTGCCACCAGCAGGGAGTCCAGGGCAACTAATGAAAAACTGTTTTTT.

This chain links TRBV15 with TRBJ2-7, with 8 nucleotides matching TRBD2. The CDR3 runs 14 residues. The ends lost 3 bases at V and 5 bases at J; junction bases unmatched: 6. Germline V gene data show CDR1 as LNHNV and CDR2 as YYDKDF (reference sequence). This CDR3 is CATSRAGGWDEQYF. In DNA form, the CDR3 reads TGTGCCACCAGCAGGGCGGGAGGATGGGACGAGCAGTACTTC.

The chain carries TRBV7-2 and TRBJ2-2, with 10 bases fitting TRBD1. Germline V gene data show CDR1 as SGHTA and CDR2 as FQGNSA. This CDR3 contains 16 residues. J was trimmed by 6 bases and V by 0 bases; bases with no gene match: 4. CDR3 sequence reads: CASSLASGQGAGELFF. In DNA, the CDR3 is TGTGCCAGCAGCTTAGCAAGCGGACAGGGGGCCGGGGAGCTGTTTTTT.

This chain uses TRBV27 with TRBJ1-1; TRBD1 aligns across 9 bases. With 7 bases clipped from V and 4 bases from J, the junction kept 10 bases outside the gene matches. The CDR3 consists of 15 residues. Germline V gene data show CDR1 as MNHEY and CDR2 as SMNVEV (reference sequence). The CDR3 is CASKSTGGRGTEAFF. The CDR3, as DNA: TGTGCCAGCAAATCTACAGGGGGCCGGGGCACTGAAGCTTTCTTT.

The chain combines TRBV7-2 with TRBJ1-1, with no clear D. The V gene lost 5 bases and the J gene lost 0 bases, with 4 bases spanning the gap. The CDR3 runs to 12 residues. CDR1 SGHTA and CDR2 FQGNSA come from the germline V gene. CDR3 residues: CASSPLNTEAFF. CDR3 nucleotide sequence: TGTGCCAGCAGCCCCTTGAACACTGAAGCTTTCTTT. Full variable domain (remainder filled in from reference TRBV7-2 and TRBJ1-1): GAGVSQSPSNKVTEKGKDVELRCDPISGHTALYWYRQSLGQGLEFLIYFQGNSAPDKSGLPSDRFSAERTGGSVSTLTIQRTQQEDSAVYLCASSPLNTEAFFGQGTRLTVV.

This clone was counted only a few times. The J gene is TRBJ1-1, the V gene TRBV19; no clear D. V was trimmed by 0 bases and J by 1 base, leaving 3 bases between them. The CDR3 loop spans 13 amino acids. Germline CDR1 is LNHDA and CDR2 is SQIVND (reference sequence). The DNA for the CDR3 is TGTGCCAGTAGTATAGATCGGAACACTGAAGCTTTCTTT. Protein product: CASSIDRNTEAFF.

This clone came up a few times. The rearrangement joins TRBV5-1 to TRBJ2-1, with D maybe TRBD1 (5 bases). Germline V CDR1 and CDR2: SGHRS, YFSETQ. This CDR3 has 14 residues. The V end lost 2 bases, the J end lost 0 bases, and 6 bases lay between the germline ends. The CDR3 DNA is TGCGCCAGCAGCTTTGACAGCTCCTACAATGAGCAGTTCTTC. Its protein is CASSFDSSYNEQFF.

This clone was recorded a few times. This chain uses TRBV6-5 with TRBJ1-2, with D unresolved. V lost 6 bases and J 4 bases, leaving 12 bases between the germline ends. CDR3 size: 13 residues. Germline V gene sequence: CDR1 MNHEY, CDR2 SVGAGI. Written as DNA, the CDR3 is TGTGCCAGCAGCTCGACTGAACGCTATGGCTACACCTTC. Its translation is CASSSTERYGYTF.

The table lists this clone with a few counts. V and J are TRBV9 and TRBJ1-5; D perhaps matches TRBD1 (6 bases). The CDR3 has 15 residues. Germline CDR1 reads SGDLS; CDR2 reads YYNGEE. V gave up 3 bases and J gave up 2 bases, with 12 bases separating them. The CDR3 bases are TGTGCCAGCAGCGCAGGGGTTGTCGGCAATCAGCCCCAGCATTTT. Its translation: CASSAGVVGNQPQHF.

The chain couples TRBV19 to TRBJ2-1; TRBD2 matches at 9 bases. Germline V CDR1 and CDR2: LNHDA, SQIVND (reference sequence). This CDR3 is built from 15 residues. The V gene end was trimmed by 2 bases and the J gene end by 6 bases; junction bases not matched to a gene: 5. The CDR3: CASSINSGSPNEQFF. The CDR3 DNA reads TGTGCCAGTAGTATAAATAGCGGGAGTCCCAATGAGCAGTTCTTC.

This clone turned up a few times. This rearrangement joins TRBV6-1 to TRBJ1-1, with 8 bases identical to TRBD1. This CDR3 contains 14 residues. Germline trimming cut 7 bases from V and 5 bases from J; bases unmatched to any gene: 9. Germline V CDR1 and CDR2: MNHNS, SASEGT. This CDR3 reads CASIATGEDTEAFF. The CDR3 nucleotides are TGTGCCAGCATAGCGACAGGGGAGGATACTGAAGCTTTCTTT.

The J gene is TRBJ2-3, the V gene TRBV5-1; 10 bases are shared with TRBD2. With 0 bases clipped from V and 3 bases from J, the junction kept 1 base outside the gene matches. Germline assignment: CDR1 SGHRS and CDR2 YFSETQ. The CDR3 has 15 residues. The CDR3: CASSLELAGTDTQYF. Here the CDR3 DNA reads TGCGCCAGCAGCTTGGAACTAGCGGGAACAGATACGCAGTATTTT.

The V gene is TRBV29-1, the J gene TRBJ1-6; D might be TRBD1 (6 bases). This CDR3 is built from 13 residues. Germline CDR1 SQVTM, CDR2 ANQGSEA. Between the trimmed V and J ends, which lost 4 bases and 9 bases, there was a span of 13 bases. In DNA form, the CDR3 reads TGCAGCGTTGGGGAGGGGGTCGGTTCACCCCTCCACTTT. Its translation: CSVGEGVGSPLHF.

This chain joins TRBV7-9 and TRBJ1-6; D is possibly TRBD1 (5 bases). Germline V gene sequence: CDR1 SEHNR, CDR2 FQNEAQ (reference sequence). V was trimmed by 4 bases and J by 8 bases, leaving 6 bases between them. This CDR3 has 12 amino acids. The CDR3 loop is CASSSRDSPLHF. CDR3 DNA: TGTGCCAGCAGCTCCAGGGATTCACCCCTCCACTTT.